One and the same sample provided the 2 T cell receptor beta chains below, sequenced in a study of blood T cell repertoires in COVID-19. TCRdb's copy holds only in-frame clones and misses some; the assay was immunoSEQ multiplex PCR. The table has some 90,000 clones, 72% seen once; the top ten hold approximately 25%. The sample was peripheral blood. Every receptor here comes from an older woman in a cohort sampled during active or convalescent COVID-19.

V gene TRBV7-9 combines with J gene TRBJ1-2, with 9 bases fitting TRBD1. The germline CDR1 and CDR2 sequences are SEHNR and FQNEAQ (reference sequence). There are 14 residues in the CDR3. Unmatched junction bases numbered 9, after V lost 5 bases and J lost 8 bases. This CDR3 reads CASSRGQGSGGYTF. DNA for the CDR3: TGTGCCAGCAGCCGGGGACAGGGATCAGGGGGCTACACCTTC.

The rearrangement links TRBV19 to TRBJ1-1, with D possibly TRBD1 on 6 matching bases. The CDR3 runs to 14 residues. The germline CDR1 and CDR2 sequences are LNHDA and SQIVND (reference sequence). Trimming took 5 bases from V and 5 from J, leaving 15 bases between them. CDR3 sequence reads: CASSSQGGVTEAFF. The CDR3 DNA is TGTGCCAGTAGTTCACAGGGAGGGGTGACTGAAGCTTTCTTT. Full variable domain (rest looked up from reference TRBV19 and TRBJ1-1): DGGITQSPKYLFRKEGQNVTLSCEQNLNHDAMYWYRQDPGQGLRLIYYSQIVNDFQKGDIAEGYSVSREKKESFPLTVTSAQKNPTAFYLCASSSQGGVTEAFFGQGTRLTVV.